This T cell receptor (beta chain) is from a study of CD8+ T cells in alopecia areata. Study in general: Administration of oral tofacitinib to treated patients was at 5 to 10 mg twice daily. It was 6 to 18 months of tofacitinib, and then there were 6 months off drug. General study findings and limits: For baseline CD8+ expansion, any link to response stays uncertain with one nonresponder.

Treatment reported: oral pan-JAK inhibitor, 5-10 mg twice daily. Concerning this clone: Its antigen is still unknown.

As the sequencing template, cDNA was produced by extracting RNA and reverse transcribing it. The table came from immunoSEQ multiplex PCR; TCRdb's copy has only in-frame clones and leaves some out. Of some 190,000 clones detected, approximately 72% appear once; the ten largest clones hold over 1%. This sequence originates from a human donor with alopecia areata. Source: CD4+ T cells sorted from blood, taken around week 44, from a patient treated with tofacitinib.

DNA of the CDR3: TGCGCCAGCAGCTGGCGGGACGGCTATGGCTACACCTTC. It codes for CASSWRDGYGYTF. The gene calls are TRBV5-1 and TRBJ1-2; a possible D gene is TRBD1 (5 bases). The CDR3 sequence is 13 residues long. With 3 bases removed from V and 4 bases from J, the gap between germline ends came to 10 bases. The V gene's germline CDR1 is SGHRS and CDR2 YFSETQ.